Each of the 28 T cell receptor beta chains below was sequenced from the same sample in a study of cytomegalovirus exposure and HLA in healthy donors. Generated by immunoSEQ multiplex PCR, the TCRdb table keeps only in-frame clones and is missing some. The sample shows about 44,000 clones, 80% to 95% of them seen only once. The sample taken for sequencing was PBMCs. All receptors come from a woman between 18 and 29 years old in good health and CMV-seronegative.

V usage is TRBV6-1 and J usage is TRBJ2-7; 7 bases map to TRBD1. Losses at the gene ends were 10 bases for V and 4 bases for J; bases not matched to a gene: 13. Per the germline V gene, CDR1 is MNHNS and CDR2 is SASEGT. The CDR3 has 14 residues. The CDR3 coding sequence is TGTGCCAACTACCACAGGGGCCGCGGATACGAGCAGTACTTC. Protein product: CANYHRGRGYEQYF.

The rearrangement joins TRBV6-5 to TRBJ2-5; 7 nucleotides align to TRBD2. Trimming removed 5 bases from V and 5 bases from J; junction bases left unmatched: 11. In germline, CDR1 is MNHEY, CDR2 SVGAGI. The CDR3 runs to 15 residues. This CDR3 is CASSPTGLVYETQYF. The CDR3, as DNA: TGTGCCAGCAGTCCAACAGGACTAGTCTATGAGACCCAGTACTTC.

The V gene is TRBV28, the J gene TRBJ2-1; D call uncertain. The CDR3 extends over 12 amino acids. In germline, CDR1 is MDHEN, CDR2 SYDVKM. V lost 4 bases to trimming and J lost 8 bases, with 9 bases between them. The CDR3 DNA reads TGTGCCAGCAGTTCCCCTGGGCATGAGCAGTTCTTC. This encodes CASSSPGHEQFF. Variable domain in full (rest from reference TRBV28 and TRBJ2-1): DVKVTQSSRYLVKRTGEKVFLECVQDMDHENMFWYRQDPGLGLRLIYFSYDVKMKEKGDIPEGYSVSREKKERFSLILESASTNQTSMYLCASSSPGHEQFFGPGTRLTVL.

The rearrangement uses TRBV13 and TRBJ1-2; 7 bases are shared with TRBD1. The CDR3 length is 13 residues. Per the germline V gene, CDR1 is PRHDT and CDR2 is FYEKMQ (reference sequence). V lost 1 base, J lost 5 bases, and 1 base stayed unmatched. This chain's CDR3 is CASSLAGGYGYTF. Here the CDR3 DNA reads TGTGCCAGCAGCTTAGCAGGGGGATATGGCTACACCTTC.

This CDR3 reads CASGVGRGTETQYF. DNA of the CDR3: TGTGCCAGCGGGGTGGGCAGGGGAACGGAGACCCAGTACTTC. This chain uses TRBV11-2 with TRBJ2-5, with a tentative D call TRBD1 (6 bases). V gave up 8 bases and J gave up 5 bases, with 18 bases separating them. Germline CDR1 is SGHAT and CDR2 is FQNNGV. This CDR3 has 14 amino acids.

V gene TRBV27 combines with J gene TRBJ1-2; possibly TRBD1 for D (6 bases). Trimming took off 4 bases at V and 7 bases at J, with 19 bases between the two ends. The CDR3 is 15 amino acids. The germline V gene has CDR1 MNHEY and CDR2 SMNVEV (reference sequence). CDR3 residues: CASSYNRQDLSGYTF. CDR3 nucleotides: TGTGCCAGCAGTTATAACCGACAGGATCTAAGTGGCTACACCTTC.

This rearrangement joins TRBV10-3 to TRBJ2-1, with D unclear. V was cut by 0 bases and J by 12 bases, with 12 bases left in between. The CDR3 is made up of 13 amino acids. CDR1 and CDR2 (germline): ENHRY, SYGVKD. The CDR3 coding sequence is TGTGCCATCAGTGAGTCGGGCACGTCCGGGCAGTTCTTC. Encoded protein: CAISESGTSGQFF.

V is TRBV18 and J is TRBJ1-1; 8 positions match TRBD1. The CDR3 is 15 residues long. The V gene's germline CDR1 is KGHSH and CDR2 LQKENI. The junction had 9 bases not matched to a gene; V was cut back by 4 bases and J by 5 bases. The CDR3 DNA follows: TGTGCCAGCTCACGTAACAGGGGGGTCTCGACTGAAGCTTTCTTT. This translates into CASSRNRGVSTEAFF.

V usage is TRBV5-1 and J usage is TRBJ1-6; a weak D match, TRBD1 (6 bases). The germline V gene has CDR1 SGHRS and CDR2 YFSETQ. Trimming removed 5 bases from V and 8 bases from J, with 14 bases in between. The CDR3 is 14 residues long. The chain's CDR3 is CASSQWGPHSPLHF. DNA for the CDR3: TGCGCCAGCAGTCAATGGGGGCCGCATTCACCCCTCCACTTT.

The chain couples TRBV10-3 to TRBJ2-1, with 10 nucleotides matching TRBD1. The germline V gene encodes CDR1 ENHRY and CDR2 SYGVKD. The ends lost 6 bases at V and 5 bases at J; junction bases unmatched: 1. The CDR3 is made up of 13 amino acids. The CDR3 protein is CAISGTGDNEQFF. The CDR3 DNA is TGTGCCATCAGCGGGACAGGGGACAATGAGCAGTTCTTC.

As DNA, the CDR3 is TGTGCCAGCAGCATTGGGACAGCCTACGAGCAGTACTTC. Translation: CASSIGTAYEQYF. This chain links TRBV7-8 with TRBJ2-7; TRBD1 matches 7 bases. Losses at the gene ends were 5 bases for V and 2 bases for J; bases not matched to a gene: 3. Per germline, CDR1 SGHVS and CDR2 FQNEAQ. The CDR3 length is 13 residues.

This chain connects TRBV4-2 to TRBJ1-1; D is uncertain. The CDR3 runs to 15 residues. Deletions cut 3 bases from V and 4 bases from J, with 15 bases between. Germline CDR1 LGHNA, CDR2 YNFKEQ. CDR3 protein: CASSQGARSSTEAFF. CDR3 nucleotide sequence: TGTGCCAGCAGCCAGGGAGCTAGATCGAGCACTGAAGCTTTCTTT.

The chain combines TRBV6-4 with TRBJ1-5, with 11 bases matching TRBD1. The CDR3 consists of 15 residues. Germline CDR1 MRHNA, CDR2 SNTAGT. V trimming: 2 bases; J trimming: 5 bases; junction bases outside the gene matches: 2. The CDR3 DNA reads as TGTGCCAGCAGTGACAGGACAGGGGGCGATCAGCCCCAGCATTTT. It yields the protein CASSDRTGGDQPQHF.

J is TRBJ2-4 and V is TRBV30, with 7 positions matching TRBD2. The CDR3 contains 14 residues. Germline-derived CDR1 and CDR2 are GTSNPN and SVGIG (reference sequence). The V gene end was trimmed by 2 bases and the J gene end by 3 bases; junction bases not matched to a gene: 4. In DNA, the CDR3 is TGTGCCTGGAGTCGGGGAGGGAACAAAAACATTCAGTACTTC. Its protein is CAWSRGGNKNIQYF.

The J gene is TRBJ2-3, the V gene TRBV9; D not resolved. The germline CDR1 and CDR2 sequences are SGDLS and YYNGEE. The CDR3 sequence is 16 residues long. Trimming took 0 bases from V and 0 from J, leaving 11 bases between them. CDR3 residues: CASSVGGNPSTDTQYF. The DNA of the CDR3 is TGTGCCAGCAGCGTAGGCGGAAACCCTAGCACAGATACGCAGTATTTT.

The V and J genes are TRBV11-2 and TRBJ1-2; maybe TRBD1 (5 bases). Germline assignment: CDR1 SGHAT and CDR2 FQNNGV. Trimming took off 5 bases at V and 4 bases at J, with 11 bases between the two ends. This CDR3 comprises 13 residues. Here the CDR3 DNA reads TGTGCCAGCAGCCTACAGGAGTTCTATGGCTACACCTTC. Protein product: CASSLQEFYGYTF.

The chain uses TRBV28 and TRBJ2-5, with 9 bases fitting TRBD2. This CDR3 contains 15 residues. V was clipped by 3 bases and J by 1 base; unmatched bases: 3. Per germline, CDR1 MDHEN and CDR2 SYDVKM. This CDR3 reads CASSFLAGFQETQYF. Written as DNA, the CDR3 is TGTGCCAGCAGTTTCCTAGCGGGATTCCAAGAGACCCAGTACTTC.

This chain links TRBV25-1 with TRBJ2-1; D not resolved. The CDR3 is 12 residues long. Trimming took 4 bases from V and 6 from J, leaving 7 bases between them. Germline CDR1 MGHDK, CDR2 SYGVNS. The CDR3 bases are TGTGCCAGCAGTGGTGAGTTCAATGAGCAGTTCTTC. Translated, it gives CASSGEFNEQFF.

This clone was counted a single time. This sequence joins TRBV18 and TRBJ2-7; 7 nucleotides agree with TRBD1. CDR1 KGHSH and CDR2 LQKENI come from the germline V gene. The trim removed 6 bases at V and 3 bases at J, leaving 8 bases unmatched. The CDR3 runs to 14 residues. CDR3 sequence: CASSLRDSNYEQYF. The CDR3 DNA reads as TGTGCCAGCTCTCTTCGGGACAGCAACTACGAGCAGTACTTC.

As DNA, the CDR3 is TGCGCCAGTTCCCAAGCGGGGTACAATGAGCAGTTCTTC. This translates into CASSQAGYNEQFF. The V and J genes are TRBV4-1 and TRBJ2-1; 7 bases map to TRBD2. CDR1 is MGHRA and CDR2 is YSYEKL in the germline V gene. V shed 9 bases, J shed 4 bases, and the junction held 6 bases outside the gene matches. CDR3 size: 13 residues.

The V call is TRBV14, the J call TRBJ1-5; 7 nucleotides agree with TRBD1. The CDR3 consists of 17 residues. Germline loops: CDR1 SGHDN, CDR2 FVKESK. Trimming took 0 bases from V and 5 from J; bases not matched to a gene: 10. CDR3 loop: CASSQDWTDRVHQPQHF. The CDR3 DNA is TGTGCCAGCAGCCAAGATTGGACCGACAGGGTTCATCAGCCCCAGCATTTT.

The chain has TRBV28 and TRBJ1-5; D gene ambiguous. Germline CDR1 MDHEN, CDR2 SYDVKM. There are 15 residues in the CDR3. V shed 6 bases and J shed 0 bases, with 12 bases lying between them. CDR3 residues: CASSLDGSSNQPQHF. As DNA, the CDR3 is TGTGCCAGCAGCCTAGATGGGAGTAGCAATCAGCCCCAGCATTTT.

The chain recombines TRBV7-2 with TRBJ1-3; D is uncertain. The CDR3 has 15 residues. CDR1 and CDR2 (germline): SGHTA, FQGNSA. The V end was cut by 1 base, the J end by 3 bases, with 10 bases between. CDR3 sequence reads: CASSLVPGGGNTIYF. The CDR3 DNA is TGTGCCAGCAGCTTAGTACCTGGAGGTGGAAACACCATATATTTT.

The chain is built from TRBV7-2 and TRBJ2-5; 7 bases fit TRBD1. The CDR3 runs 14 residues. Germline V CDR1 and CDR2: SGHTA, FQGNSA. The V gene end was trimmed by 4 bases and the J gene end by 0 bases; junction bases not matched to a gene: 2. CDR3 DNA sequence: TGTGCCAGCAGCTCGGACAGGTACCAAGAGACCCAGTACTTC. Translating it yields CASSSDRYQETQYF.

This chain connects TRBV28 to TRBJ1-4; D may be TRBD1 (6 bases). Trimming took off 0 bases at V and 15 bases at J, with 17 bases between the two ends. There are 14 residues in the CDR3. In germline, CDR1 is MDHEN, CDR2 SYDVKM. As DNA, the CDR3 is TGTGCCAGCAGTTTATGGGACAGTCGAAAAACGATGTTTTTT. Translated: CASSLWDSRKTMFF.

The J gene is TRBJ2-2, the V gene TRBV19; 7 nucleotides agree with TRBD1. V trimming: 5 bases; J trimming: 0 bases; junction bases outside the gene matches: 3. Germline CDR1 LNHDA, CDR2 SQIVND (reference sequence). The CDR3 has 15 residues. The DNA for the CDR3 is TGTGCCAGTAGTCAGCAGGGGGCGAACACCGGGGAGCTGTTTTTT. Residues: CASSQQGANTGELFF. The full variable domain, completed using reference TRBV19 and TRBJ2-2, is DGGITQSPKYLFRKEGQNVTLSCEQNLNHDAMYWYRQDPGQGLRLIYYSQIVNDFQKGDIAEGYSVSREKKESFPLTVTSAQKNPTAFYLCASSQQGANTGELFFGEGSRLTVL.

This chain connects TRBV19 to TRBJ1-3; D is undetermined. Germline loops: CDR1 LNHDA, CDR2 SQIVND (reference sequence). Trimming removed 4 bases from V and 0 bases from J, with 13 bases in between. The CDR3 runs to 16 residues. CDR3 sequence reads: CASSSEGRNSGNTIYF. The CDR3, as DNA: TGTGCCAGTAGTAGTGAGGGCAGAAACTCTGGAAACACCATATATTTT.

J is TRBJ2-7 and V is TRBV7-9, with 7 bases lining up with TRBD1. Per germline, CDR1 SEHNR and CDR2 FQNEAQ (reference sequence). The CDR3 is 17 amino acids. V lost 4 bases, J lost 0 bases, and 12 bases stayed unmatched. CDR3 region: CASSSGSPGQSSYEQYF. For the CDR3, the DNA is TGTGCCAGCAGCTCCGGAAGTCCGGGACAGTCCTCCTACGAGCAGTACTTC.